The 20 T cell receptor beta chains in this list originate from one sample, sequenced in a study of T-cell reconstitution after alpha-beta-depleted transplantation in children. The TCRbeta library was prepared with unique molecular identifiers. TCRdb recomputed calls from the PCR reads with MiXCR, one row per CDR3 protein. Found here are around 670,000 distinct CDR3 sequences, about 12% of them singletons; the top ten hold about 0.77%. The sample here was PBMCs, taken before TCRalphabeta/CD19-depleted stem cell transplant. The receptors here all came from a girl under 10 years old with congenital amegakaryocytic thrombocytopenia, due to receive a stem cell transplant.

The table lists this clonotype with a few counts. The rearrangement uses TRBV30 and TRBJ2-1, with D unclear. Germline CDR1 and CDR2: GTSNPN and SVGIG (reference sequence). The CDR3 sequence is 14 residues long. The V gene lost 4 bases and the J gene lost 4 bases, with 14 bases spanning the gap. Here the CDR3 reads CAWIGLGRYNEQFF. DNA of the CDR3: TGTGCCTGGATTGGGTTGGGTCGGTACAATGAGCAGTTCTTC.

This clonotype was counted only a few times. The DNA of the CDR3 is TGTGCCAGCATCGACAGAGCGGGAGCAGATACGCAGTATTTT. This sequence encodes CASIDRAGADTQYF. V is TRBV2 and J is TRBJ2-3; 8 nucleotides align to TRBD2. The CDR3 consists of 14 residues. Germline V gene lookup returns CDR1 SNHLY and CDR2 FYNNEI. J was trimmed by 4 bases and V by 7 bases; bases with no gene match: 7.

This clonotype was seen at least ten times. Here the CDR3 reads CAWSGRISGNTIYF. In DNA form, the CDR3 reads TGTGCCTGGAGTGGTAGGATCTCTGGAAACACCATATATTTT. The rearrangement uses TRBV30 and TRBJ1-3; D is unclear. Germline V CDR1 and CDR2: GTSNPN, SVGIG (reference sequence). V was trimmed by 1 base and J by 0 bases, leaving 7 bases between them. The CDR3 is 14 amino acids.

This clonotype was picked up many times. The CDR3 is CAISAGLAGGINEQFF. As DNA, the CDR3 is TGTGCCATCAGTGCGGGACTAGCGGGAGGGATCAATGAGCAGTTCTTC. The J gene is TRBJ2-1, the V gene TRBV10-3; 16 nucleotides match TRBD2. The ends lost 4 bases at V and 6 bases at J; junction bases unmatched: 3. The CDR3 totals 16 residues. Germline V gene data show CDR1 as ENHRY and CDR2 as SYGVKD.

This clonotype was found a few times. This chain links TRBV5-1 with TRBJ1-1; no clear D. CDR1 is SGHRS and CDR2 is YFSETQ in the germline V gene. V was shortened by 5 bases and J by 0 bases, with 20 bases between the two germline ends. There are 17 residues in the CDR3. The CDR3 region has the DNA TGCGCCAGCAGGATAAGCGGATTGGACCGCCTGAACACTGAAGCTTTCTTT. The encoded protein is CASRISGLDRLNTEAFF.

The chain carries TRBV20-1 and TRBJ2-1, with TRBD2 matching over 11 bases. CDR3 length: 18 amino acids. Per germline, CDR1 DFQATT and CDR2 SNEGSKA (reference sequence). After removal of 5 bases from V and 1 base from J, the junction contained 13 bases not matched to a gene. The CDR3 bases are TGCAGTGCTCCCCTGGGGCTAGCGGGAGGACGATCCTACAATGAGCAGTTCTTC. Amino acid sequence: CSAPLGLAGGRSYNEQFF.

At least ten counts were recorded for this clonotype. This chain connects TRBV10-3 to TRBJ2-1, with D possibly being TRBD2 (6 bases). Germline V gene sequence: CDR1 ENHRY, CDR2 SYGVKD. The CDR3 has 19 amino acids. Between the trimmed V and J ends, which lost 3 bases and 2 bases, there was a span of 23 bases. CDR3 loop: CAISDSRGTSREPYNEQFF. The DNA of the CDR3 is TGTGCCATCAGTGACTCTCGGGGGACGAGTAGGGAGCCCTACAATGAGCAGTTCTTC.

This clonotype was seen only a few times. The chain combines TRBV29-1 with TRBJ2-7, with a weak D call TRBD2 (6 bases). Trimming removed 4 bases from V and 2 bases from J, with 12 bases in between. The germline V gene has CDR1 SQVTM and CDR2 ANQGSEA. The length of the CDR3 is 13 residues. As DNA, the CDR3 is TGCAGCGTTGTATGGCGGGATACCTACGAGCAGTACTTC. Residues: CSVVWRDTYEQYF.

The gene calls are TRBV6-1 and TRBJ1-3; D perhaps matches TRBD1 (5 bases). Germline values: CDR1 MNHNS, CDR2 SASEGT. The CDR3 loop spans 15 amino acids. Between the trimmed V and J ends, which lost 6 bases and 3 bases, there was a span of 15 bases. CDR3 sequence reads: CASRRGAGVGNTIYF. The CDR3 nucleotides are TGTGCCAGCAGGCGAGGGGCGGGGGTTGGAAACACCATATATTTT.

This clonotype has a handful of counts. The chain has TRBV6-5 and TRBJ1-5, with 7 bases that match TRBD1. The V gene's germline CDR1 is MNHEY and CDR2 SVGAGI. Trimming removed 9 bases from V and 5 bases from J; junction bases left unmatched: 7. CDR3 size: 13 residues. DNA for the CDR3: TGTGCCAGTTCGACAGGGATCTATCAGCCCCAGCATTTT. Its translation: CASSTGIYQPQHF.

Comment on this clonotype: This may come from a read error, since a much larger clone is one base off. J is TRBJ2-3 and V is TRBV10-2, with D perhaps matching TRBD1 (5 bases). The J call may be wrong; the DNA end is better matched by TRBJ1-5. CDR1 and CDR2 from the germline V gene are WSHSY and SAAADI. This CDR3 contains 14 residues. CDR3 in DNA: TGCGCCAGCAAACTAGCGGGGCTCACAGATACGCAGCATTTT. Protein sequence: CASKLAGLTDTQHF.

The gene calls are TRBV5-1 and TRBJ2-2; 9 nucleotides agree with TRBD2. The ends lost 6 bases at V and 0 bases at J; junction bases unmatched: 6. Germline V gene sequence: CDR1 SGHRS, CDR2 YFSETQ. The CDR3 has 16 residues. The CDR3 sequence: CASKELAGPNTGELFF. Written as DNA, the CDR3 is TGCGCCAGCAAGGAGCTAGCGGGACCGAACACCGGGGAGCTGTTTTTT. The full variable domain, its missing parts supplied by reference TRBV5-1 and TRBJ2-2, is KAGVTQTPRYLIKTRGQQVTLSCSPISGHRSVSWYQQTPGQGLQFLFEYFSETQRNKGNFPGRFSGRQFSNSRSEMNVSTLELGDSALYLCASKELAGPNTGELFFGEGSRLTVL.

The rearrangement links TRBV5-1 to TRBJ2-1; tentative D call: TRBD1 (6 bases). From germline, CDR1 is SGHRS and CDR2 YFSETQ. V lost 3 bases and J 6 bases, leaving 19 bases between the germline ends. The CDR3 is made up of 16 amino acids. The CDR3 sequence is CASSSFDQTGSNEQFF. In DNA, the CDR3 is TGCGCCAGCAGCTCGTTCGACCAAACAGGGTCCAATGAGCAGTTCTTC.

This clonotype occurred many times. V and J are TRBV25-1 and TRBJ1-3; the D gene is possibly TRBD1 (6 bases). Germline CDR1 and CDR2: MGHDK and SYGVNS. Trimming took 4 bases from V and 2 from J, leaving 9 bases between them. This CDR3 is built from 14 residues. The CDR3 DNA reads TGTGCCAGCAGTGCCCGGGACACTGGAAACACCATATATTTT. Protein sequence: CASSARDTGNTIYF.

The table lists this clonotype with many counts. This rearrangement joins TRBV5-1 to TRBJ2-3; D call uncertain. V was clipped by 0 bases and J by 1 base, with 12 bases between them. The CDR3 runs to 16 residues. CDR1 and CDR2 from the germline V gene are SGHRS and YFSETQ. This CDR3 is CASSLEGQVGTDTQYF. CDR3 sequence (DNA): TGCGCCAGCAGCTTGGAGGGCCAGGTCGGCACAGATACGCAGTATTTT.

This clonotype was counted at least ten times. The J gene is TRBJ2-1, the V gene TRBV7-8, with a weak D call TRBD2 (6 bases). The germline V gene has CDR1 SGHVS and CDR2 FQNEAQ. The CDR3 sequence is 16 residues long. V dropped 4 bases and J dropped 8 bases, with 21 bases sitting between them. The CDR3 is CASSSDPGVNFDEQFF. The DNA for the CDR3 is TGTGCCAGCAGCTCGGACCCGGGAGTAAATTTCGATGAGCAGTTCTTC.

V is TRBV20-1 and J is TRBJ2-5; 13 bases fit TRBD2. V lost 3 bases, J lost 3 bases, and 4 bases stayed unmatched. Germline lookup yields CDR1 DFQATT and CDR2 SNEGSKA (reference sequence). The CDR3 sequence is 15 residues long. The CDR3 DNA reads TGCAGTGCTAGCCCGGGACTAGCGGGAAAAGAGACCCAGTACTTC. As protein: CSASPGLAGKETQYF.

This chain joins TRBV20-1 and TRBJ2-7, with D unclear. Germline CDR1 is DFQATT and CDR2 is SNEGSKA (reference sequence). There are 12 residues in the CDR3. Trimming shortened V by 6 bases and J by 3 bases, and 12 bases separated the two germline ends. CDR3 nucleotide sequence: TGCAGTGCCAGTAGCACGTACTACGAGCAGTACTTC. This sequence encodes CSASSTYYEQYF.

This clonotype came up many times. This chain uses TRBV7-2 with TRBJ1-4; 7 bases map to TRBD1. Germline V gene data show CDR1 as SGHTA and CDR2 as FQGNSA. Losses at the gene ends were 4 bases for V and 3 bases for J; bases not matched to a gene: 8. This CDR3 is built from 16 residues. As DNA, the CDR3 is TGTGCCAGCAGCTACATAACCGGGACAGCTAATGAAAAACTGTTTTTT. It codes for CASSYITGTANEKLFF. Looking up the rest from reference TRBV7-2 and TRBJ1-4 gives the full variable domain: GAGVSQSPSNKVTEKGKDVELRCDPISGHTALYWYRQSLGQGLEFLIYFQGNSAPDKSGLPSDRFSAERTGGSVSTLTIQRTQQEDSAVYLCASSYITGTANEKLFFGSGTQLSVL.

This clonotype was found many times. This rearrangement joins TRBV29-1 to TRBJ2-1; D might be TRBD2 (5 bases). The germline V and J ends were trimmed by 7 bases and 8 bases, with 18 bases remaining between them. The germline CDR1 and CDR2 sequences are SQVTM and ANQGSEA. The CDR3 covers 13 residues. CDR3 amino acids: CSANPTNKYEQFF. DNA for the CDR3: TGCAGCGCCAACCCGACTAACAAGTATGAGCAGTTCTTC.